These 17 T cell receptor beta chains were all obtained from the same sample, sequenced in a study of blood T cell repertoires in COVID-19 (dated by TCRdb to about 2020). Library creation used the immunoSEQ multiplex PCR assay. The clones in this table, taken by TCRdb from immuneACCESS, are in-frame only. Not every clone is retained; where verified, under half of the shortfall comes from an unresolved V gene, and the cause of the rest is unknown. The sample contains tens of thousands of clones, around 90% of them found a single time. The ten largest clonotypes hold 4.8% of the sample. The sequenced sample consisted of peripheral blood. These TCRs come from a woman between 55 and 75 years old with active COVID-19.

The chain is built from TRBV11-2 and TRBJ2-1; a weak D match, TRBD2 (6 bases). CDR1 SGHAT and CDR2 FQNNGV come from the germline V gene. The CDR3 covers 16 residues. Trimming removed 3 bases from V and 6 bases from J, with 18 bases in between. The CDR3 is CASSLYSGTTSNEQFF. The CDR3 DNA reads as TGTGCCAGCAGCTTGTATAGCGGCACCACAAGCAATGAGCAGTTCTTC. Using reference TRBV11-2 and TRBJ2-1 for the parts outside the CDR3, the full variable domain is EAGVAQSPRYKIIEKRQSVAFWCNPISGHATLYWYQQILGQGPKLLIQFQNNGVVDDSQLPKDRFSAERLKGVDSTLKIQPAKLEDSAVYLCASSLYSGTTSNEQFFGPGTRLTVL.

The CDR3 sequence: CASSIAGGPRETQYF. The CDR3 nucleotides are TGCGCCAGCAGTATAGCGGGAGGGCCGAGGGAGACCCAGTACTTC. The chain uses TRBV4-1 and TRBJ2-5, with TRBD2 matching 11 bases. Germline CDR1 is MGHRA and CDR2 is YSYEKL. CDR3 size: 15 residues. Trimming removed 6 bases from V and 5 bases from J; junction bases left unmatched: 8.

The chain couples TRBV19 to TRBJ2-7, with D unclear. From germline, CDR1 is LNHDA and CDR2 SQIVND (reference sequence). CDR3 length: 14 residues. The V and J ends lost 1 base and 1 base respectively, with 8 bases between them. CDR3 in amino acids: CASSIALRSYEQYF. CDR3 sequence (DNA): TGTGCCAGTAGTATAGCGTTGAGGTCCTACGAGCAGTACTTC.

CDR3 sequence: CASSSRRGGAMETQYF. DNA of the CDR3: TGTGCCAGCAGCTCCAGACGGGGAGGTGCGATGGAGACCCAGTACTTC. This chain connects TRBV7-9 to TRBJ2-5; TRBD2 might be the D (6 bases). Per germline, CDR1 SEHNR and CDR2 FQNEAQ (reference sequence). Trimming cost V 4 bases and J 5 bases, with 20 bases left between them. The CDR3 length is 16 residues.

J is TRBJ1-3 and V is TRBV14; D unresolved. This CDR3 contains 15 residues. Germline V CDR1 and CDR2: SGHDN, FVKESK. Deletions cut 4 bases from V and 0 bases from J, with 10 bases between. CDR3 residues: CASSRAVSSGNTIYF. CDR3 DNA sequence: TGTGCCAGCAGCCGCGCCGTAAGCTCTGGAAACACCATATATTTT.

The chain links TRBV5-6 to TRBJ2-1; D might be TRBD2 (5 bases). The CDR3 runs 15 residues. CDR1 is SGHDT and CDR2 is YYEEEE in the germline V gene. Deletions cut 1 base from V and 3 bases from J, with 11 bases between. CDR3 residues: CASSLNSGDYNEQFF. In DNA, the CDR3 is TGTGCCAGCAGCTTGAATTCCGGGGACTACAATGAGCAGTTCTTC.

The chain recombines TRBV3-1 (or the pseudogene TRBV3-2) with TRBJ2-7, with D perhaps TRBD2 (6 bases). Germline V CDR1 and CDR2: LGHDT, YNNKEL (reference sequence). This CDR3 spans 15 amino acids. Trimming took off 4 bases at V and 4 bases at J, with 17 bases between the two ends. This CDR3 is CASSRSGTGQYEQYF. In DNA form, the CDR3 reads TGTGCCAGCAGCCGGTCCGGGACTGGGCAATACGAGCAGTACTTC.

The count of this clone is one. V and J are TRBV7-9 and TRBJ2-3; 7 nucleotides agree with TRBD1. Germline V lookup: CDR1 SEHNR, CDR2 FQNEAQ (reference sequence). The CDR3 contains 15 residues. After removal of 2 bases from V and 1 base from J, the junction contained 3 bases not matched to a gene. CDR3 bases: TGTGCCAGCAGCTTACAGGGGGATGGCACAGATACGCAGTATTTT. Residues: CASSLQGDGTDTQYF.

This chain links TRBV6-5 with TRBJ1-1; 7 positions agree with TRBD1. Trimming removed 2 bases from V and 6 bases from J; junction bases left unmatched: 6. The CDR3 runs to 14 residues. The germline gives CDR1 MNHEY, CDR2 SVGAGI. CDR3: CASSYRQGLAEAFF. The CDR3 region has the DNA TGTGCCAGCAGTTACCGACAGGGTTTGGCTGAAGCTTTCTTT.

CDR3 sequence: CASSYDSTGANVLTF. The CDR3 DNA reads TGTGCCAGCAGCTACGACAGTACTGGGGCCAACGTCCTGACTTTC. The chain uses TRBV11-3 and TRBJ2-6, with a weak D call TRBD1 (5 bases). Germline V gives CDR1 SGHNT, CDR2 YENEEA. V was pared by 4 bases and J by 2 bases, with 9 bases between. CDR3 size: 15 residues.

V usage is TRBV5-6 and J usage is TRBJ2-1, with a possible D match to TRBD2 (5 bases). The V gene lost 4 bases and the J gene lost 5 bases, with 19 bases spanning the gap. The CDR3 contains 16 residues. The germline V gene encodes CDR1 SGHDT and CDR2 YYEEEE. The CDR3 DNA reads TGTGCCAGCAGCCCGCCTCGGCGAGTGGGAGACAATGAGCAGTTCTTC. Translation gives CASSPPRRVGDNEQFF. The full variable domain, in which reference TRBV5-6 and TRBJ2-1 provide the parts outside the CDR3, is DAGVTQSPTHLIKTRGQQVTLRCSPKSGHDTVSWYQQALGQGPQFIFQYYEEEERQRGNFPDRFSGHQFPNYSSELNVNALLLGDSALYLCASSPPRRVGDNEQFFGPGTRLTVL.

This clone was seen just once. The rearrangement uses TRBV3-1 (or the pseudogene TRBV3-2) and TRBJ2-1; the match to TRBD2 covers 15 bases. The J segment lost 0 bases and the V segment lost 11 bases, leaving 5 bases of the junction unmatched. CDR1 is LGHDT and CDR2 is YNNKEL in the germline V gene (reference sequence). This CDR3 has 16 residues. The CDR3 spells CAAGLAGGRSYNEQFF. In nucleotides, the CDR3 is TGTGCCGCGGGACTAGCGGGAGGCCGCTCCTACAATGAGCAGTTCTTC.

In nucleotides, the CDR3 is TGTGCCACCAGCAGACCCACAGGGGGCGCGAAAAAACTGTTTTTT. Translated, it gives CATSRPTGGAKKLFF. The chain joins TRBV15 to TRBJ1-4; TRBD1 matches at 9 bases. Trimming removed 2 bases from V and 9 bases from J; junction bases left unmatched: 7. The CDR3 totals 15 residues. Germline V lookup: CDR1 LNHNV, CDR2 YYDKDF (reference sequence).

The V call is TRBV28, the J call TRBJ1-1; D uncertain. Germline V lookup: CDR1 MDHEN, CDR2 SYDVKM. Between the trimmed V and J ends, which lost 4 bases and 2 bases, there was a span of 8 bases. This CDR3 is 13 amino acids long. CDR3 residues: CASSYPGNTEAFF. CDR3 in DNA: TGTGCCAGCAGTTACCCGGGTAACACTGAAGCTTTCTTT.

The CDR3 sequence is CASSPGPGRTGEQYF. The DNA of the CDR3 is TGTGCCAGCAGCCCCGGGCCCGGGAGGACGGGCGAGCAGTACTTC. J is TRBJ2-7 and V is TRBV7-9, with 7 bases identical to TRBD2. Trimming removed 5 bases from V and 6 bases from J; junction bases left unmatched: 13. This CDR3 is built from 15 residues. CDR1 is SEHNR, CDR2 FQNEAQ, per germline (reference sequence). The full variable domain, its missing parts supplied by reference TRBV7-9 and TRBJ2-7, is DTGVSQNPRHKITKRGQNVTFRCDPISEHNRLYWYRQTLGQGPEFLTYFQNEAQLEKSRLLSDRFSAERPKGSFSTLEIQRTEQGDSAMYLCASSPGPGRTGEQYFGPGTRLTVT.

This chain uses TRBV24-1 with TRBJ2-2; 10 bases fit TRBD1. Looked up from germline, CDR1 is KGHDR and CDR2 is SFDVKD. The CDR3 sequence is 16 residues long. Unmatched junction bases numbered 4, after V lost 4 bases and J lost 3 bases. Here the CDR3 reads CATSDRDRGHTGELFF. The CDR3 DNA reads TGTGCCACCAGTGACCGTGACAGGGGGCACACCGGGGAGCTGTTTTTT.

The chain joins TRBV5-1 to TRBJ2-3; tentatively, D is TRBD2 (5 bases). The CDR3 runs to 16 residues. The V end was cut by 3 bases, the J end by 2 bases, with 16 bases between. Germline CDR1 and CDR2: SGHRS and YFSETQ. The CDR3 loop reads CASSSGKSGPTDTQYF. CDR3 DNA sequence: TGCGCCAGCAGCTCGGGGAAGAGCGGCCCCACAGATACGCAGTATTTT.